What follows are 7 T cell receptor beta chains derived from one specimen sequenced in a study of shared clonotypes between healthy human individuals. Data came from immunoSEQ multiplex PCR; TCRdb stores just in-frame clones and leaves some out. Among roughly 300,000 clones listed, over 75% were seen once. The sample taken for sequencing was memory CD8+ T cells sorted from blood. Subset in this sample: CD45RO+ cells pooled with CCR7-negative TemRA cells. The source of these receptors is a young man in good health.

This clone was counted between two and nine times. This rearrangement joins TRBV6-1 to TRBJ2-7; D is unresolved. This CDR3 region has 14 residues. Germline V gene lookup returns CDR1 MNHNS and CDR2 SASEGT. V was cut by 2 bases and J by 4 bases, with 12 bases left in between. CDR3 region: CASSEWEKGYEQYF. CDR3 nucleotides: TGTGCCAGCAGTGAATGGGAAAAAGGGTACGAGCAGTACTTC.

For the CDR3, the DNA is TGTGCCAGCAGCCCCACGGGACAGAGAGAGACCCAGTACTTC. It is translated as CASSPTGQRETQYF. The chain carries TRBV7-8 and TRBJ2-5; 7 positions match TRBD1. This CDR3 spans 14 amino acids. Germline V gene data show CDR1 as SGHVS and CDR2 as FQNEAQ. The ends lost 5 bases at V and 4 bases at J; junction bases unmatched: 7.

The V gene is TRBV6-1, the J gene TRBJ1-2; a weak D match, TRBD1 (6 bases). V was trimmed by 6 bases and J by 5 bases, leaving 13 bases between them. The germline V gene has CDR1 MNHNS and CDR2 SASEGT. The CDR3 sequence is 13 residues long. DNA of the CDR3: TGTGCCAGCAGAGACAGGCGGGTTTATGGCTACACCTTC. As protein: CASRDRRVYGYTF.

CDR3 DNA: TGTGCCATCAGTGAGGCACAAGGGGAGCGGATGTATGGCTACACCTTC. This encodes CAISEAQGERMYGYTF. The genes are TRBV10-3 and TRBJ1-2, with D possibly TRBD1 on 5 matching bases. The germline V gene encodes CDR1 ENHRY and CDR2 SYGVKD. This CDR3 has 16 amino acids. V dropped 2 bases and J dropped 5 bases, with 18 bases sitting between them.

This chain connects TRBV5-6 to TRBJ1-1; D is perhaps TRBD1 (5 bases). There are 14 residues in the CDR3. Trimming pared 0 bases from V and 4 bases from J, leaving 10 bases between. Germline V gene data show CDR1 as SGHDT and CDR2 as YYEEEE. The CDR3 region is CASSLVWGSTEAFF. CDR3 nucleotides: TGTGCCAGCAGCTTGGTTTGGGGGAGCACTGAAGCTTTCTTT.

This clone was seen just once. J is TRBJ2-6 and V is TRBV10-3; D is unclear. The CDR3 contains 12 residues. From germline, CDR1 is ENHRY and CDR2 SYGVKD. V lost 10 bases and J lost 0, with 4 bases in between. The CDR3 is CATTSGANVLTF. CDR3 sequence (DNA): TGTGCCACCACCTCTGGGGCCAACGTCCTGACTTTC.

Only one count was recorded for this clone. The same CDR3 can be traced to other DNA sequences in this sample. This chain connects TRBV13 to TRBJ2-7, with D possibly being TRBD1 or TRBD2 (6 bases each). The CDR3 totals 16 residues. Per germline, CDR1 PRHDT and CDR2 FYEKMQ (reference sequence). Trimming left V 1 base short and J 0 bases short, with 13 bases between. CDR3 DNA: TGTGCCAGCAGCTTAGAGGGGGGCTCCAGCTCCTACGAGCAGTACTTC. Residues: CASSLEGGSSSYEQYF.